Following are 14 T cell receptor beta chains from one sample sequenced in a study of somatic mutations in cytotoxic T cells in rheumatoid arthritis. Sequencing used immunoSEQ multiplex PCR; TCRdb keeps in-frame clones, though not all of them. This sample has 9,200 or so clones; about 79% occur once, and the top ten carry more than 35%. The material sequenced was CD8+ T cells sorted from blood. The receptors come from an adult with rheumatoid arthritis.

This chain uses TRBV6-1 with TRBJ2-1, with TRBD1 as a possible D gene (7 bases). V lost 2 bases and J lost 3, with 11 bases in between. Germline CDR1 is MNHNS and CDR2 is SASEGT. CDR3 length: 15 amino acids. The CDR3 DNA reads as TGTGCCAGCAGTGAACCCAGGGGGGTCTACAATGAGCAGTTCTTC. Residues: CASSEPRGVYNEQFF.

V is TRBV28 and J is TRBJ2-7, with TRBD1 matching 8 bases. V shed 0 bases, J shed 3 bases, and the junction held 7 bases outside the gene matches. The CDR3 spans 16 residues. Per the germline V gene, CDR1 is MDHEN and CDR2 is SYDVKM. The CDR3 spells CASSLWGQVIDYEQYF. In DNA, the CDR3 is TGTGCCAGCAGTTTATGGGGACAGGTCATAGACTACGAGCAGTACTTC. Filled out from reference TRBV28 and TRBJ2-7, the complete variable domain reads DVKVTQSSRYLVKRTGEKVFLECVQDMDHENMFWYRQDPGLGLRLIYFSYDVKMKEKGDIPEGYSVSREKKERFSLILESASTNQTSMYLCASSLWGQVIDYEQYFGPGTRLTVT.

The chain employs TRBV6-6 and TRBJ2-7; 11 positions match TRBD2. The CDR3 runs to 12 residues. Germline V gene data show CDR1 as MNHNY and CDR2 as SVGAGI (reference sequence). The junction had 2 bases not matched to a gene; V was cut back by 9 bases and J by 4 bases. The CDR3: CASSGGAYEQYF. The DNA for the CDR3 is TGTGCCAGTAGCGGGGGGGCATACGAGCAGTACTTC.

CDR3 DNA sequence: TGCGCCAGCAGCCCAAAACCCCCGACAGGGAGCTCCTACAATGAGCAGTTCTTC. The encoded protein is CASSPKPPTGSSYNEQFF. This chain connects TRBV4-3 to TRBJ2-1; 7 positions agree with TRBD1. V was pared by 4 bases and J by 0 bases, with 12 bases of the junction left unmatched. CDR1 is LGHNA, CDR2 YSLEER, per germline. The CDR3 runs to 18 residues.

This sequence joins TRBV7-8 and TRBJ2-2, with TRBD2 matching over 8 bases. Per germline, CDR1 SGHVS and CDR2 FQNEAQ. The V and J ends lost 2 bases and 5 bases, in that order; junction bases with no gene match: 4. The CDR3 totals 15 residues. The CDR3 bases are TGTGCCAGCAGCTTACAGGCGGGGGGAACCGGGGAGCTGTTTTTT. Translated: CASSLQAGGTGELFF.

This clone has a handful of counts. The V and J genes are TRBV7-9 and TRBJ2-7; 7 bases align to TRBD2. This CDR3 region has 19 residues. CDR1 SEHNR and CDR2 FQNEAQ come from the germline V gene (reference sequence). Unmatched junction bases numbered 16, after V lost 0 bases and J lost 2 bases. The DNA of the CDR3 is TGTGCCAGCAGCTTAGCGCGAGGGAGGGCCAGTCCCGACCCCTACGAGCAGTACTTC. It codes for CASSLARGRASPDPYEQYF.

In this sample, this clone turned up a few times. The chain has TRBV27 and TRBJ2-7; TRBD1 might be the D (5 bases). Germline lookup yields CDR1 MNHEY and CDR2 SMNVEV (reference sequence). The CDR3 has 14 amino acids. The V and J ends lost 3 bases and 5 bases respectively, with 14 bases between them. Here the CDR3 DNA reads TGTGCCAGCAGTTTGGGGCAGGGCATGGACGAGCAGTACTTC. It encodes CASSLGQGMDEQYF.

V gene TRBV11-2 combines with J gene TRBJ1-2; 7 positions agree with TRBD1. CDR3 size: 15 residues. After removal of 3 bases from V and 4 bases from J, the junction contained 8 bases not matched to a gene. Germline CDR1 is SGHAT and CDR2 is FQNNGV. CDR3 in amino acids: CASSFSLTGTYGYTF. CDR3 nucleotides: TGTGCCAGCAGCTTTAGCCTGACAGGGACCTATGGCTACACCTTC.

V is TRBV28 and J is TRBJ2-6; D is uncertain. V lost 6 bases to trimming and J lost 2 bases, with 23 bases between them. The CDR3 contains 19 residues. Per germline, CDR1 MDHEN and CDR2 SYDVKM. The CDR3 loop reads CASRTFETTKVPGANVLTF. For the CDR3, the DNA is TGTGCCAGCAGAACGTTTGAGACCACCAAGGTCCCTGGGGCCAACGTCCTGACTTTC.

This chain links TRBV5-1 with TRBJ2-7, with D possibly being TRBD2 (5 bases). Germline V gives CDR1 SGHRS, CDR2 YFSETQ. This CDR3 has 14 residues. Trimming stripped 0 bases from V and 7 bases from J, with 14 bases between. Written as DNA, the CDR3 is TGCGCCAGCAGCTTGGCCTCAGGTTCGGGGGAGCAGTACTTC. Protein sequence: CASSLASGSGEQYF.

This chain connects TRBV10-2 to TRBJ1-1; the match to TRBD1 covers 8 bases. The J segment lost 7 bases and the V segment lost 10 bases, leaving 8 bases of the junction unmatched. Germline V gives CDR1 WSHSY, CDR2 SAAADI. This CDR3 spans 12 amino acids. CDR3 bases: TGCGCCACCATGACAGGGGCGCATGAAGCTTTCTTT. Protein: CATMTGAHEAFF.

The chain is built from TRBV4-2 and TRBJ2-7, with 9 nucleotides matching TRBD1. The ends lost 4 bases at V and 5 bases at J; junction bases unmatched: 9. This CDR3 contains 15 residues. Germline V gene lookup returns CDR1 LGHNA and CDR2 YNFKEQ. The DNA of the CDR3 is TGTGCCAGCAGCCGAGAAGGGACAGGGATCCACGAGCAGTACTTC. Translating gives CASSREGTGIHEQYF.

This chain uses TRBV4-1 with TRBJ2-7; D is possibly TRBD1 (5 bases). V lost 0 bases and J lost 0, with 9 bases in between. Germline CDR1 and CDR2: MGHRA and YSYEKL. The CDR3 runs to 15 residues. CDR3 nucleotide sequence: TGCGCCAGCAGCCAAGAGGACACGAGCTCCTACGAGCAGTACTTC. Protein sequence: CASSQEDTSSYEQYF.

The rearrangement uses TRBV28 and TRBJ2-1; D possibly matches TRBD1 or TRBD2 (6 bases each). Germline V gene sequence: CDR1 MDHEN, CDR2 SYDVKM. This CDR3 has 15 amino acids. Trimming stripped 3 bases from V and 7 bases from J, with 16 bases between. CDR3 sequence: CASSFPRGQGNEQFF. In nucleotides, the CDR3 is TGTGCCAGCAGTTTCCCCCGGGGGCAGGGGAATGAGCAGTTCTTC. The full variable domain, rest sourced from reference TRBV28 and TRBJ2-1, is DVKVTQSSRYLVKRTGEKVFLECVQDMDHENMFWYRQDPGLGLRLIYFSYDVKMKEKGDIPEGYSVSREKKERFSLILESASTNQTSMYLCASSFPRGQGNEQFFGPGTRLTVL.